This entry features one T cell receptor beta chain sequence. Its antigen specificity is not known. Qualities for individual bases were not recorded, and no much larger clone is one base off. The CDR3 regions of human TCRbeta chains were subjected to immunosequencing. From the authors' description of their analysis: TCRs in the repertoires were matched against a reference library of SARS-CoV-2-specific TCRs that had been generated with the MIRA antigen-specificity platform. Breadth was defined as the fraction of unique TCRs that were SARS-CoV-2-associated. Depth was defined as the fraction of total T cells that were SARS-CoV-2-associated. Using the MIRA data, each spike-specific TCR was mapped to the spike region that the TCR reacts to and placed in a CD4 or CD8 class. Log10-transformed breadth and depth values were compared by one-way ANOVA with Sidak's multiple comparisons tests. TCRdb holds this immuneACCESS table with in-frame rearrangements only. Some clones are missing; in checked studies, unresolved V genes explain under half, and the rest has no known cause. For V, J and clone size, that table is used; D and trimming come from the DNA. Within this sample are about 140,000 clones, with 90% of them counted one time only. The top ten constitute about 3.4% of the sample.

The time point label, read with the paper, signifies: baseline before first vaccination. Vaccinee samples were obtained from the UK trials COV001 and COV002, which included a single-blind randomized controlled phase 2/3 trial of AZD1222 (ChAdOx1 nCoV-19) in healthy adults. For TCRbeta chain sequencing, PBMC samples from trial participants were taken at day 0 and at day 28 after the second dose. This sample was included in a study of T cell responses to AZD1222 COVID-19 vaccine (dated by TCRdb to 2020 to 2022). Study-wide context: AZD1222 recipients whose second dose came at about 4 weeks and those whose second dose came at about 12 weeks were combined into one group, since spike-specific TCR depth and breadth did not differ between the two schedules. TCR sequencing covered over 230 trial participants: 207 given two doses of AZD1222 and 26 given two doses of MenACWY control vaccine. Trial participants were enrolled by age into 18-55, 56-69 and 70-plus year subgroups, with roughly 160, 29 and 62 TCR-sequenced participants respectively.

Looking up the germline V gene yields CDR1 SGHAT and CDR2 FQNNGV. Including the terminal cysteine and phenylalanine, the CDR3 comprises 12 residues. Left in the record is the CDR3 DNA by itself, 36 bases read in frame from the first base. V sheds 5 bases and J sheds 9 bases, leaving 11 bases between their ends. Results and caveats for the whole study, not just this receptor: In the small 56-69-year group, the increase in depth fell short of significance, most likely because of low power. Only 5 to 7 AZD1222 recipients were SARS-CoV-2 seropositive at baseline, limiting conclusions about previously exposed vaccinees. Vaccine-associated CD4 TCRs spanned the whole spike protein, with dominant responses in regions 160-218 and 743-854. Because no day 14 peak-response samples were available, the repertoires could be characterized only after the peak T cell response. Reportedly, almost half of the unique spike-specific TCRs recognized epitopes lying outside the regions that are mutated in the B.1.351 and B.1.1.7 variants. After two AZD1222 doses, both the breadth and the depth of spike-specific TCRs were significantly higher than at day 0 and than in MenACWY recipients. Participants were mostly white British and included more females than males, and it was suggested by the authors that clonal diversity may have been underestimated.

The sequence is built from TRBV11-2 and TRBJ2-1; the D call is possibly TRBD1 or TRBD2, each sharing 5 bases. Source: peripheral blood, taken on day 0 of AZD1222 vaccination. The receptor was isolated from an adult in good health. The base sequence is TGTGCCAGCAGCCTTGGGGCGGGTGAGCAGTTCTTC. Its protein reads: CASSLGAGEQFF.